One sample yielded the 10 T cell receptor beta chains listed below, sequenced in a study of T cell changes during pregnancy in multiple sclerosis. Profiling relied on immunoSEQ multiplex PCR, and the TCRdb table lists in-frame clones only, not all of them. The sample holds tens of thousands of clones, roughly 92% seen once. The specimen sequenced was peripheral blood. Receptor source: a female donor with multiple sclerosis, enrolled in a pregnancy study.

The chain uses TRBV5-4 and TRBJ2-6; the match to TRBD2 covers 12 bases. V gave up 4 bases and J gave up 0 bases; unmatched junction bases: 5. Germline V gene lookup returns CDR1 SGHNT and CDR2 YYREEE (reference sequence). This CDR3 comprises 18 residues. This chain's CDR3 is CASSSGLAGYSGANVLTF. The DNA of the CDR3 is TGTGCCAGCAGCAGTGGACTAGCGGGGTACTCTGGGGCCAACGTCCTGACTTTC.

This clone has just a few counts. J is TRBJ2-1 and V is TRBV5-5, with TRBD1 matching 9 bases. CDR1 is SGHKS and CDR2 is YYEKEE in the germline V gene (reference sequence). With 1 base clipped from V and 4 bases from J, the junction kept 3 bases outside the gene matches. This CDR3 contains 15 residues. The CDR3 coding sequence is TGTGCCAGCAGCTTGTGGGGGACAGGGTACAATGAGCAGTTCTTC. This encodes CASSLWGTGYNEQFF.

The V call is TRBV30, the J call TRBJ1-3; D ambiguous. Germline values: CDR1 GTSNPN, CDR2 SVGIG (reference sequence). The CDR3 has 12 residues. CDR3 residues: CAWGGSGNTIYF. CDR3 bases: TGTGCTTGGGGTGGCTCTGGAAACACCATATATTTT.

This chain uses TRBV25-1 with TRBJ2-7, with TRBD2 as a possible D gene (5 bases). CDR3 size: 15 residues. V was trimmed by 1 base and J by 3 bases, leaving 13 bases between them. Germline V lookup: CDR1 MGHDK, CDR2 SYGVNS. CDR3 bases: TGTGCCAGCAGTGAATCGTCTCAACTAGACTACGAGCAGTACTTC. Protein sequence: CASSESSQLDYEQYF.

J is TRBJ1-1 and V is TRBV4-3; D is undetermined. The V end lost 1 base, the J end lost 0 bases, and 9 bases lay between the germline ends. Per the germline V gene, CDR1 is LGHNA and CDR2 is YSLEER. The CDR3 runs 15 residues. The CDR3 DNA follows: TGCGCCAGCAGCCAAGGGGCAGACATGAACACTGAAGCTTTCTTT. Amino acids: CASSQGADMNTEAFF.

CDR3 DNA: TGTGCCAGTAGTATCGGACTAGCGGGAGGCACAGATACGCAGTATTTT. It is translated as CASSIGLAGGTDTQYF. V usage is TRBV19 and J usage is TRBJ2-3, with 13 nucleotides matching TRBD2. V lost 3 bases to trimming and J lost 1 base; unmatched junction nucleotides: 1. The CDR3 totals 16 residues. The germline gives CDR1 LNHDA, CDR2 SQIVND (reference sequence). Supplemented by reference TRBV19 and TRBJ2-3, the full variable domain reads DGGITQSPKYLFRKEGQNVTLSCEQNLNHDAMYWYRQDPGQGLRLIYYSQIVNDFQKGDIAEGYSVSREKKESFPLTVTSAQKNPTAFYLCASSIGLAGGTDTQYFGPGTRLTVL.

The chain joins TRBV27 to TRBJ2-1, with 9 bases that match TRBD2. Germline V gene lookup returns CDR1 MNHEY and CDR2 SMNVEV (reference sequence). J lost 3 bases, V lost 3 bases, and 6 bases had no gene match. This CDR3 has 16 residues. CDR3 DNA sequence: TGTGCCAGCAGTTTTTCGACTAGCGGAAACTACAATGAGCAGTTCTTC. Translating gives CASSFSTSGNYNEQFF.

The V and J genes are TRBV10-3 and TRBJ2-7; 7 nucleotides agree with TRBD2. The germline CDR1 and CDR2 sequences are ENHRY and SYGVKD. The V and J ends lost 10 bases and 1 base, in that order; junction bases with no gene match: 7. The CDR3 is 13 residues long. The CDR3 spells CASTRAGSYEQYF. Written as DNA, the CDR3 is TGTGCCAGCACGCGAGCGGGATCCTACGAGCAGTACTTC.

This chain uses TRBV30 with TRBJ2-7; the match to TRBD2 covers 10 bases. The CDR3 has 14 residues. CDR1 and CDR2 (germline): GTSNPN, SVGIG (reference sequence). V gave up 2 bases and J gave up 4 bases; unmatched junction bases: 5. CDR3 coding DNA: TGTGCCTGGAGTCCAGGACTAGCGGTATACGAGCAGTACTTC. This encodes CAWSPGLAVYEQYF.

This clone has a handful of counts. The gene calls are TRBV9 and TRBJ2-7, with 10 nucleotides matching TRBD1. Germline V lookup: CDR1 SGDLS, CDR2 YYNGEE. The V segment lost 2 bases and the J segment 5 bases; nucleotides outside the gene matches: 4. The CDR3 consists of 14 residues. This CDR3 is CASSVGQGIDEQYF. CDR3 bases: TGTGCCAGCAGCGTGGGACAGGGGATCGACGAGCAGTACTTC.